A single sample gave rise to the 5 T cell receptor beta chains below, sequenced in a study of T cells in localized non-small cell lung cancer. This table comes from immunoSEQ multiplex PCR, and its TCRdb copy is limited to in-frame clones, with some not included. Of about 62,000 clones in the sample, more than 80% were seen once. The specimen comprised PBMCs, sampled before any cancer treatment. These receptors all stem from a man aged 40 to 70 with stage II lung adenocarcinoma.

The chain is built from TRBV5-4 and TRBJ1-2, with 7 bases identical to TRBD1. The CDR3 loop spans 16 amino acids. Germline V lookup: CDR1 SGHNT, CDR2 YYREEE (reference sequence). The V segment lost 6 bases and the J segment 0 bases; nucleotides outside the gene matches: 11. This chain's CDR3 is CASNRTGSRTNYGYTF. In nucleotides, the CDR3 is TGTGCCAGCAACAGGACAGGATCGAGGACTAACTATGGCTACACCTTC.

The rearrangement links TRBV5-1 to TRBJ2-7; D not resolved. The V gene lost 1 base and the J gene lost 2 bases, with 7 bases spanning the gap. The CDR3 length is 13 residues. Looked up from germline, CDR1 is SGHRS and CDR2 is YFSETQ. CDR3: CASSLYGAYEQYF. The CDR3 DNA follows: TGCGCCAGCAGCTTGTACGGTGCCTACGAGCAGTACTTC.

The rearrangement joins TRBV5-1 to TRBJ2-3; no reliable D call. The ends were cut back, 0 bases at V and 2 bases at J, with 7 bases in the middle. The CDR3 totals 14 residues. Germline assignment: CDR1 SGHRS and CDR2 YFSETQ. As DNA, the CDR3 is TGCGCCAGCAGCTTGGGAGGATACACAGATACGCAGTATTTT. It codes for CASSLGGYTDTQYF.

This clone has more than one count but fewer than ten. The rearrangement links TRBV6-5 to TRBJ2-5; unclear D gene. Germline CDR1 reads MNHEY; CDR2 reads SVGAGI. Trimming left V 2 bases short and J 5 bases short, with 9 bases between. CDR3 length: 13 amino acids. CDR3 coding DNA: TGTGCCAGCAGTTACCCCAACGACGAGACCCAGTACTTC. This encodes CASSYPNDETQYF.

The rearrangement uses TRBV10-3 and TRBJ1-5, with D possibly matching TRBD1 (6 bases). The germline V and J ends were trimmed by 6 bases and 2 bases, with 8 bases remaining between them. This CDR3 comprises 13 residues. Germline V CDR1 and CDR2: ENHRY, SYGVKD. CDR3 nucleotides: TGTGCCATCAGAGGGGGGCGCAATCAGCCCCAGCATTTT. Protein product: CAIRGGRNQPQHF.